The clone carrying this TCR beta chain was observed many times. TCRdb redid the calling of the RT-PCR reads with MiXCR, one entry per CDR3 protein. The table shows hundreds of thousands of distinct CDR3 sequences, with approximately 14% occurring only once. CDR1 is MNHEY and CDR2 is SVGEGT in the germline V gene. Trimming pared 5 bases from V and 2 bases from J, leaving 12 bases between. The CDR3 extends over 15 amino acids. The sequenced sample was memory CD4+ T cells from blood. The J gene is TRBJ2-2, the V gene TRBV6-2 or TRBV6-3; D call uncertain. The receptor's source is a female donor in good health, serving as a healthy control. The CDR3 coding sequence is TGTGCCAGCAGTCCCTTTACAGCAAACACCGGGGAGCTGTTTTTT. As protein: CASSPFTANTGELFF.